A selection of T cell receptor beta chains follows, all from one sample in a study of identical twins. A single record per CDR3 protein comes from TCRdb applying MiXCR to the 5' RACE reads. The top ten clones hold 8% to 9.5% of a sample with some 330,000 distinct CDR3 sequences, around 9.7% of them seen once. Input material: naive T cells sorted from blood. The origin of the receptors is a woman in her fifties or sixties in good health. Each CDR3 is given without its conserved first and last residue. Each record gives: V gene, clone size, CDR3 protein. Only part of the rows carry a size: once, few, many, or a class if the clone is expanded.

v_call: TRBV5-5; clone_size: many; cdr3_aa: ASSLMAAGNTDTQY
v_call: TRBV9; clone_size: NA; cdr3_aa: ASSVASGGYEQY
v_call: TRBV10-3; clone_size: NA; cdr3_aa: AISERNTEAF
v_call: TRBV24-1; clone_size: NA; cdr3_aa: ATSGGTEDYSNQPQH
v_call: TRBV19; clone_size: NA; cdr3_aa: ASSIRSGLTDTQY
v_call: TRBV4-1; clone_size: many; cdr3_aa: ASSSTRVNQPQH
v_call: TRBV12-3/TRBV12-4; clone_size: few; cdr3_aa: ASRRQVSGNTIY
v_call: TRBV19; clone_size: NA; cdr3_aa: ASKRTSSAGELF
v_call: TRBV27; clone_size: few; cdr3_aa: ASSVLGLTYYEQY
v_call: TRBV5-1; clone_size: many; cdr3_aa: ASSAGTPSWTEAF
v_call: TRBV10-2; clone_size: NA; cdr3_aa: ASSDQGGNYGYT
v_call: TRBV3-1; clone_size: many; cdr3_aa: ASSLMSGGGDTQY
v_call: TRBV5-1; clone_size: few; cdr3_aa: ASSRRGGLEEKLF
v_call: TRBV25-1; clone_size: NA; cdr3_aa: ASSPRQSTDTQY
v_call: TRBV20-1; clone_size: NA; cdr3_aa: SARDRVSYNEQF
v_call: TRBV20-1; clone_size: few; cdr3_aa: SANGALGREETQY
v_call: TRBV20-1; clone_size: NA; cdr3_aa: SARVNSGTEAF
v_call: TRBV5-6; clone_size: few; cdr3_aa: ASSLTGLAGGVDTQY
v_call: TRBV7-9; clone_size: many; cdr3_aa: ASSPGLAGGETQY
v_call: TRBV30; clone_size: NA; cdr3_aa: AWSAPGEREVNEQF
v_call: TRBV27; clone_size: few; cdr3_aa: ASSPLTSGFTDTQY
v_call: TRBV6-6; clone_size: NA; cdr3_aa: ASISGLTDTQY
v_call: TRBV11-2; clone_size: many; cdr3_aa: ASSLDTGALVEQY
v_call: TRBV12-3/TRBV12-4; clone_size: many; cdr3_aa: ASSLGGVYEQY
v_call: TRBV7-2; clone_size: many; cdr3_aa: ASSLAYTEAF
v_call: TRBV24-1; clone_size: NA; cdr3_aa: ATSDPGPRTEAF
v_call: TRBV10-3; clone_size: many; cdr3_aa: AISDGLAGGNEQF
v_call: TRBV20-1; clone_size: NA; cdr3_aa: SAQERETTQY
v_call: TRBV28; clone_size: few; cdr3_aa: ASRAVRGMNTEAF
v_call: TRBV10-3; clone_size: NA; cdr3_aa: ATQPGREAIYEQY
v_call: TRBV5-5; clone_size: NA; cdr3_aa: ASRQGAPAGANVLT
v_call: TRBV12-3/TRBV12-4; clone_size: many; cdr3_aa: ASALGGTVFNEQF
v_call: TRBV13; clone_size: few; cdr3_aa: ASTSQKGLAGAQATDTQY